This T cell receptor beta chain originates from a study of cytomegalovirus exposure and HLA in healthy donors. Study context: The Caucasian-associated ancestry cluster contained about 80% of the approximately 390 genotyped donors.

Primers included in the PCR were 60 Vbeta and 13 Jbeta primers. Using immunoSEQ multiplex PCR, the repertoire was profiled, and TCRdb retains in-frame clones only, with some absent. This sample's table has some 40,000 clones. In the case of this clone: Antigen specificity is unknown.

Study-wide findings and caveats: Trimming of TCR beta V- and J-genes showed a link, identified in a later analysis, to a missense DCLRE1C variant. Reported results showed that the classifier diagnosed cytomegalovirus status with high specificity and sensitivity. The authors confirmed in vitro that a few CMV-associated chains were specific for CMV antigens.

Sample: PBMCs. The receptor comes from a human donor in good health.

This CDR3 is CASSLALAGGGEQFF. As DNA, the CDR3 is TGCGCCAGCAGCTTGGCTCTAGCGGGGGGTGGAGAGCAGTTCTTC. The rearrangement links TRBV5-1 to TRBJ2-1, with 11 bases that match TRBD2. This CDR3 region has 15 residues. V was pared by 0 bases and J by 10 bases, with 6 bases of the junction left unmatched. Looked up from germline, CDR1 is SGHRS and CDR2 is YFSETQ. Full variable domain (remainder filled in from reference TRBV5-1 and TRBJ2-1): KAGVTQTPRYLIKTRGQQVTLSCSPISGHRSVSWYQQTPGQGLQFLFEYFSETQRNKGNFPGRFSGRQFSNSRSEMNVSTLELGDSALYLCASSLALAGGGEQFFGPGTRLTVL.